The 20 T cell receptor beta chains in this list originate from one sample, sequenced in a study of cytomegalovirus exposure and HLA in healthy donors. The primer mix had 60 Vbeta and 13 Jbeta primers. The repertoire was sequenced with immunoSEQ multiplex PCR; TCRdb's copy has only in-frame clones and lacks some. Found here are about 200,000 clones, around 83% of them singletons; the top ten hold 5.5% to 7.5%. Specimen: PBMCs. The receptors stem from a woman in her fifties or sixties in good health and CMV-seropositive.

The chain combines TRBV19 with TRBJ1-1, with D perhaps TRBD1 (6 bases). Germline assignment: CDR1 LNHDA and CDR2 SQIVND (reference sequence). The CDR3 length is 16 residues. The ends were cut back, 1 base at V and 1 base at J, with 13 bases in the middle. CDR3 DNA sequence: TGTGCCAGTAGTATAGGCCGGGACACCGCGAACACTGAAGCTTTCTTT. Protein product: CASSIGRDTANTEAFF.

The chain couples TRBV28 to TRBJ2-3, with TRBD2 identical over 11 bases. Per the germline V gene, CDR1 is MDHEN and CDR2 is SYDVKM. V was pared by 8 bases and J by 5 bases, with 9 bases of the junction left unmatched. The CDR3 covers 15 residues. The CDR3 region is CASGTSGRTGDTQYF. As DNA, the CDR3 is TGTGCCAGCGGCACTAGCGGGAGAACCGGAGATACGCAGTATTTT. The variable domain in full, with the rest retrieved from reference TRBV28 and TRBJ2-3, is DVKVTQSSRYLVKRTGEKVFLECVQDMDHENMFWYRQDPGLGLRLIYFSYDVKMKEKGDIPEGYSVSREKKERFSLILESASTNQTSMYLCASGTSGRTGDTQYFGPGTRLTVL.

CDR3 sequence (DNA): TGTGCCAGCGGGACAGGGAGGGTGACAGATACGCAGTATTTT. Its protein is CASGTGRVTDTQYF. This chain joins TRBV10-3 and TRBJ2-3; 9 nucleotides agree with TRBD1. There are 14 residues in the CDR3. J was trimmed by 3 bases and V by 10 bases; bases with no gene match: 8. Per the germline V gene, CDR1 is ENHRY and CDR2 is SYGVKD.

This sequence joins TRBV29-1 and TRBJ2-1; D may be TRBD2 (6 bases). V shed 4 bases and J shed 5 bases, with 15 bases lying between them. Germline V CDR1 and CDR2: SQVTM, ANQGSEA. This CDR3 comprises 14 residues. The CDR3 is CSVALRLVHNEQFF. For the CDR3, the DNA is TGCAGCGTTGCCCTTCGACTAGTACACAATGAGCAGTTCTTC.

This chain uses TRBV6-5 with TRBJ1-2; TRBD1 matches at 10 bases. From germline, CDR1 is MNHEY and CDR2 SVGAGI. The CDR3 is 14 residues long. Trimming at V came to 5 bases and at J to 4 bases, leaving 4 bases not matched to a gene. The CDR3 protein is CASSRQGAGYGYTF. In DNA, the CDR3 is TGTGCCAGCAGTAGACAGGGGGCCGGCTATGGCTACACCTTC.

The rearrangement uses TRBV6-5 and TRBJ1-2; D may be TRBD1 (5 bases). With 4 bases removed from V and 4 bases from J, the gap between germline ends came to 13 bases. The CDR3 has 14 amino acids. CDR1 MNHEY and CDR2 SVGAGI come from the germline V gene. CDR3 in DNA: TGTGCCAGCAGTTTAGGACAAGGTCTCTATGGCTACACCTTC. The encoded protein is CASSLGQGLYGYTF.

This clone was counted between two and nine times. V usage is TRBV19 and J usage is TRBJ1-5; 7 nucleotides agree with TRBD1. CDR1 LNHDA and CDR2 SQIVND come from the germline V gene (reference sequence). The length of the CDR3 is 13 residues. V dropped 8 bases and J dropped 5; count of bases not matched to a gene: 6. In DNA, the CDR3 is TGTGCCAGTGGACAGGTTGTCGATCAGCCCCAGCATTTT. Its protein is CASGQVVDQPQHF. The whole variable domain, filled in from reference TRBV19 and TRBJ1-5, reads DGGITQSPKYLFRKEGQNVTLSCEQNLNHDAMYWYRQDPGQGLRLIYYSQIVNDFQKGDIAEGYSVSREKKESFPLTVTSAQKNPTAFYLCASGQVVDQPQHFGDGTRLSIL.

The chain employs TRBV9 and TRBJ1-4, with 7 bases lining up with TRBD1. The CDR3 covers 15 residues. In germline, CDR1 is SGDLS, CDR2 YYNGEE. The junction had 7 bases not matched to a gene; V was cut back by 5 bases and J by 3 bases. CDR3 sequence: CASSRLTGPNEKLFF. CDR3 nucleotide sequence: TGTGCCAGCAGTCGACTGACAGGGCCTAATGAAAAACTGTTTTTT.

The V call is TRBV28, the J call TRBJ1-1, with 12 bases that match TRBD1. The CDR3 contains 18 residues. CDR1 and CDR2 (germline): MDHEN, SYDVKM. V lost 1 base to trimming and J lost 4 bases; unmatched junction nucleotides: 10. CDR3 sequence reads: CASSLSPGTGGGGTEAFF. The DNA for the CDR3 is TGTGCCAGCAGTTTATCCCCCGGGACAGGGGGCGGTGGCACTGAAGCTTTCTTT.

V gene TRBV19 combines with J gene TRBJ2-7, with D perhaps TRBD2 (6 bases). The CDR3 sequence is 15 residues long. Between the trimmed V and J ends, which lost 1 base and 2 bases, there was a span of 12 bases. Germline V gene sequence: CDR1 LNHDA, CDR2 SQIVND (reference sequence). The CDR3 bases are TGTGCCAGTAGTATAGGGGACTTGACCCCCTACGAGCAGTACTTC. Its protein product is CASSIGDLTPYEQYF.

This clone was recorded a few times. This rearrangement joins TRBV5-1 to TRBJ2-5, with 10 positions matching TRBD2. Trimming took 5 bases from V and 4 from J; bases not matched to a gene: 5. The V gene's germline CDR1 is SGHRS and CDR2 YFSETQ. CDR3 length: 14 residues. CDR3 in DNA: TGCGCCAGCAGTATGAGCGGGGGGGTAGAGACCCAGTACTTC. Protein sequence: CASSMSGGVETQYF.

The chain couples TRBV5-4 to TRBJ2-1; the D gene is possibly TRBD1 (7 bases). The germline V gene encodes CDR1 SGHNT and CDR2 YYREEE (reference sequence). The CDR3 sequence is 15 residues long. Trimming removed 6 bases from V and 4 bases from J, with 17 bases in between. The DNA for the CDR3 is TGTGCCAGCACCTCTGGCAGGGGGGCGTACAATGAGCAGTTCTTC. Its translation is CASTSGRGAYNEQFF.

The chain joins TRBV10-3 to TRBJ2-1; 12 bases fit TRBD2. The CDR3 totals 15 residues. V shed 4 bases and J 6 bases; nucleotides not matched to a gene: 4. CDR1 and CDR2 (germline): ENHRY, SYGVKD. The DNA for the CDR3 is TGTGCCATCAGTGTGACTAGCGGGAGTCTCAATGAGCAGTTCTTC. Translation gives CAISVTSGSLNEQFF.

The rearrangement links TRBV15 to TRBJ2-1, with 7 bases aligning to TRBD1. After removal of 9 bases from V and 2 bases from J, the junction contained 13 bases not matched to a gene. This CDR3 region has 16 residues. The germline gives CDR1 LNHNV, CDR2 YYDKDF (reference sequence). DNA for the CDR3: TGTGCCACGTCACCCCAACAGGGGTGGCCCTACAATGAGCAGTTCTTC. Protein product: CATSPQQGWPYNEQFF.

The count of this clone is one. This chain links TRBV10-2 with TRBJ2-1; the D gene is possibly TRBD1 (6 bases). The CDR3 contains 14 residues. The germline V gene has CDR1 WSHSY and CDR2 SAAADI. Trimming pared 2 bases from V and 3 bases from J, leaving 8 bases between. CDR3 sequence reads: CASSEVDSYNEQFF. The CDR3 DNA is TGCGCCAGCAGTGAGGTGGACAGCTACAATGAGCAGTTCTTC.

The chain combines TRBV6-1 with TRBJ1-5; 8 bases fit TRBD1. Trimming cost V 4 bases and J 0 bases; bases outside gene matches: 14. This CDR3 contains 19 residues. Germline CDR1 is MNHNS and CDR2 is SASEGT. The CDR3 bases are TGTGCCAGCAGTGGTAGACCGGGACAGGTAGTTTATAGCAATCAGCCCCAGCATTTT. Translation gives CASSGRPGQVVYSNQPQHF.

This clone was counted once. The rearrangement uses TRBV6-5 and TRBJ2-7; 7 positions match TRBD1. CDR3 size: 15 residues. Germline loops: CDR1 MNHEY, CDR2 SVGAGI. The trim removed 6 bases at V and 3 bases at J, leaving 11 bases unmatched. For the CDR3, the DNA is TGTGCCAGCAGCCTACTCGGGGCAGGGGGCTACGAGCAGTACTTC. Its translation is CASSLLGAGGYEQYF.

The V call is TRBV30, the J call TRBJ1-1; D is unclear. Per the germline V gene, CDR1 is GTSNPN and CDR2 is SVGIG (reference sequence). The length of the CDR3 is 13 residues. Between the trimmed V and J ends, which lost 2 bases and 0 bases, there was a span of 7 bases. The DNA for the CDR3 is TGTGCCTGGAGTAATCAAATGAACACTGAAGCTTTCTTT. Translation gives CAWSNQMNTEAFF. The full variable domain, with the rest looked up from reference TRBV30 and TRBJ1-1, is SQTIHQWPATLVQPVGSPLSLECTVEGTSNPNLYWYRQAAGRGLQLLFYSVGIGQISSEVPQNLSASRPQDRQFILSSKKLLLSDSGFYLCAWSNQMNTEAFFGQGTRLTVV.

This clone was seen a single time. The chain couples TRBV7-9 to TRBJ1-2; D is possibly TRBD1 (5 bases). Germline V gene data show CDR1 as SEHNR and CDR2 as FQNEAQ (reference sequence). CDR3 length: 16 residues. The ends were cut back, 2 bases at V and 0 bases at J, with 13 bases in the middle. CDR3 nucleotide sequence: TGTGCCAGCAGCTTATTCCCCCCGGACACTAACTATGGCTACACCTTC. This gives the protein CASSLFPPDTNYGYTF.

The rearrangement links TRBV6-1 to TRBJ2-7, with 7 bases matching TRBD1. The germline V gene encodes CDR1 MNHNS and CDR2 SASEGT. V trimming: 4 bases; J trimming: 4 bases; junction bases outside the gene matches: 7. The CDR3 is 14 residues long. CDR3 sequence reads: CASSVATGSYEQYF. CDR3 DNA: TGTGCCAGCAGTGTGGCGACAGGGTCGTACGAGCAGTACTTC.